The 3 T cell receptor beta chains given below trace back to one sample, sequenced in a study of blood T cells in healthy people across ages. It was with a sample-barcoded 5' primer and a J-beta primer mix that a second PCR of roughly 7 to 11 cycles was run. One entry per CDR3 protein results from TCRdb running MiXCR on the 5' RACE reads. The data hold some 900,000 distinct CDR3 sequences, with 25% to 35% observed a single time. Sequenced material: blood. All receptors derive from a woman aged 80 or over in good health.

This clonotype has at least ten counts. The chain carries TRBV2 and TRBJ2-3, with D perhaps matching TRBD2 (5 bases). Trimming shortened V by 2 bases and J by 6 bases, and 15 bases separated the two germline ends. CDR3 length equals 15 residues. Germline V gene sequence: CDR1 SNHLY, CDR2 FYNNEI. As DNA, the CDR3 is TGTGCCAGCAGTGAAAGTGGGGTAGCGTTGGATACGCAGTATTTT. This codes for CASSESGVALDTQYF.

Only a few counts were recorded for this clonotype. This chain links TRBV10-3 with TRBJ1-1; D is possibly TRBD1 (6 bases). The CDR3 length is 13 residues. V shed 4 bases and J shed 0 bases, with 6 bases lying between them. Germline V CDR1 and CDR2: ENHRY, SYGVKD. The CDR3 protein is CAISGQVNTEAFF. The CDR3 DNA is TGTGCCATCAGTGGACAGGTGAACACTGAAGCTTTCTTT.

The chain combines TRBV4-3 with TRBJ1-2; possibly TRBD1 for D (6 bases). Per the germline V gene, CDR1 is LGHNA and CDR2 is YSLEER. The CDR3 totals 14 residues. The V gene lost 4 bases and the J gene lost 7 bases, with 16 bases spanning the gap. Here the CDR3 reads CASSRIGQRGGYTF. The DNA of the CDR3 is TGCGCCAGCAGCCGGATCGGACAGAGAGGTGGCTACACCTTC.